What follows are 15 T cell receptor beta chains derived from one specimen sequenced in a study of CD8 T cells in Susac syndrome. Roughly 0.45 to 1 ug RNA was reverse transcribed with random hexamers. MiXCR was run by TCRdb on the immunoSEQ multiplex PCR reads, yielding one entry per CDR3 protein. The top ten hold 0.08% of the sample, which has 160,000 or so distinct CDR3 sequences, 92% seen once. Specimen: CD4+ T cells from PBMCs. All receptors derive from a human donor in good health.

This clonotype showed up just once. The chain links TRBV28 to TRBJ1-1, with D possibly TRBD1 on 6 matching bases. V was pared by 2 bases and J by 3 bases, with 7 bases between. The CDR3 is 13 amino acids. CDR1 is MDHEN, CDR2 SYDVKM, per germline. CDR3: CASSLDRYTEAFF. For the CDR3, the DNA is TGTGCCAGCAGTTTAGACAGGTACACTGAAGCTTTCTTT.

V and J are TRBV7-2 and TRBJ2-1; possible D gene TRBD2, 5 bases. Germline V lookup: CDR1 SGHTA, CDR2 FQGNSA. CDR3 size: 12 residues. V was trimmed by 5 bases and J by 7 bases, leaving 9 bases between them. The CDR3 nucleotides read TGTGCCAGCAGCGAAAGAGGGAATGAGCAGTTCTTC. As protein: CASSERGNEQFF.

The J gene is TRBJ1-2, the V gene TRBV12-3 or TRBV12-4; 7 bases are shared with TRBD1. The CDR3 is 14 amino acids. The trim removed 5 bases at V and 8 bases at J, leaving 11 bases unmatched. This chain's CDR3 is CASSLGQNVGGYTF. In DNA form, the CDR3 reads TGTGCCAGCAGTCTGGGACAGAACGTCGGAGGCTACACCTTC.

This clonotype came up once. The chain links TRBV5-1 to TRBJ2-3; TRBD2 matches 10 bases. The germline V gene encodes CDR1 SGHRS and CDR2 YFSETQ. The CDR3 consists of 16 residues. The ends lost 4 bases at V and 0 bases at J; junction bases unmatched: 5. CDR3 DNA: TGCGCCAGCAGCATTGGACTAGCGGCTAGCACAGATACGCAGTATTTT. Translated, it gives CASSIGLAASTDTQYF.

The chain links TRBV13 to TRBJ2-7; 8 bases fit TRBD1. CDR1 and CDR2 (germline): PRHDT, FYEKMQ (reference sequence). The CDR3 length is 14 residues. V shed 5 bases, J shed 7 bases, and the junction held 10 bases outside the gene matches. CDR3 DNA sequence: TGTGCCAGCAGCCCCCGGGACAGGTCGGGTGAGCAGTACTTC. Protein: CASSPRDRSGEQYF.

The genes are TRBV15 and TRBJ2-1, with unresolved D. Germline V gives CDR1 LNHNV, CDR2 YYDKDF (reference sequence). Trimming stripped 0 bases from V and 0 bases from J, with 9 bases between. The CDR3 runs 16 residues. The CDR3 coding sequence is TGTGCCACCAGCAGAGATAACAGTATCTCCTACAATGAGCAGTTCTTC. Translated, it gives CATSRDNSISYNEQFF.

The chain couples TRBV28 to TRBJ2-1; the D gene is possibly TRBD1 (6 bases). CDR3 size: 16 residues. Germline V gene lookup returns CDR1 MDHEN and CDR2 SYDVKM. V was pared by 5 bases and J by 3 bases, with 17 bases between. CDR3 amino acids: CASSLLSSQGYNEQFF. CDR3 coding DNA: TGTGCCAGCAGTCTTTTGAGTTCACAGGGCTACAATGAGCAGTTCTTC.

The rearrangement uses TRBV20-1 and TRBJ1-1; D unclear. V lost 3 bases, J lost 0 bases, and 8 bases lay in between. The CDR3 loop spans 13 amino acids. Germline-derived CDR1 and CDR2 are DFQATT and SNEGSKA (reference sequence). The CDR3 protein is CSASKVMNTEAFF. The CDR3 nucleotides read TGCAGTGCTAGTAAGGTTATGAACACTGAAGCTTTCTTT.

This clonotype was counted once. The chain uses TRBV7-2 and TRBJ2-5; 7 bases fit TRBD1. J gave up 6 bases and V 5 bases, and 9 bases lay outside the gene matches. CDR1 is SGHTA and CDR2 is FQGNSA in the germline V gene. This CDR3 spans 14 amino acids. The CDR3 sequence is CASSIPGTAKTQYF. The CDR3 nucleotides are TGTGCCAGCAGCATCCCCGGGACAGCGAAGACCCAGTACTTC.

This clonotype occurred once. The chain links TRBV18 to TRBJ2-7, with a possible D match to TRBD2 (6 bases). Germline V CDR1 and CDR2: KGHSH, LQKENI. Trimming removed 8 bases at V and 0 bases at J, with 14 bases between. The CDR3 covers 14 residues. The CDR3 sequence is CASAGTLGSYEQYF. CDR3 nucleotide sequence: TGTGCCAGCGCCGGGACTCTCGGCTCCTACGAGCAGTACTTC.

This clonotype appeared a single time. The CDR3 loop reads CASSFPPGSGSPLHF. CDR3 DNA sequence: TGTGCCAGCAGTTTCCCGCCAGGGTCAGGATCACCCCTCCACTTT. V and J are TRBV12-3 or TRBV12-4 and TRBJ1-6; TRBD1 is a possible D gene (5 bases). The CDR3 length is 15 residues. V was cut by 3 bases and J by 10 bases, with 16 bases left in between.

V usage is TRBV2 and J usage is TRBJ2-2; 7 nucleotides match TRBD2. The CDR3 length is 14 residues. V trimming: 7 bases; J trimming: 4 bases; junction bases outside the gene matches: 6. CDR1 is SNHLY and CDR2 is FYNNEI in the germline V gene. The CDR3 loop reads CASNGLVATGELFF. The DNA of the CDR3 is TGTGCCAGCAATGGACTAGTCGCCACCGGGGAGCTGTTTTTT.

The chain couples TRBV20-1 to TRBJ2-7; 8 nucleotides line up with TRBD1. Germline V lookup: CDR1 DFQATT, CDR2 SNEGSKA (reference sequence). This CDR3 has 14 residues. Losses at the gene ends were 0 bases for V and 7 bases for J; bases not matched to a gene: 8. CDR3 nucleotides: TGCAGTGCTAGAGATATCCAGGGGGCGCGAGAGCAGTACTTC. Its protein is CSARDIQGAREQYF.

The chain joins TRBV19 to TRBJ1-1; TRBD1 aligns across 12 bases. The J segment lost 1 base and the V segment lost 8 bases, leaving 5 bases of the junction unmatched. The CDR3 has 15 amino acids. The germline V gene has CDR1 LNHDA and CDR2 SQIVND (reference sequence). CDR3 loop: CASRRDRGPNTEAFF. The CDR3 nucleotides read TGTGCCAGTCGCCGGGACAGGGGGCCGAACACTGAAGCTTTCTTT.

J is TRBJ1-2 and V is TRBV7-8; 7 bases map to TRBD1. Per the germline V gene, CDR1 is SGHVS and CDR2 is FQNEAQ. V lost 4 bases, J lost 8 bases, and 10 bases stayed unmatched. The CDR3 is 14 amino acids. DNA of the CDR3: TGTGCCAGCAGCTCCAGGGGGAACGTCGGGGGCTACACCTTC. This encodes CASSSRGNVGGYTF. The variable domain in full, completed from reference TRBV7-8 and TRBJ1-2, reads GAGVSQSPRYKVAKRGQDVALRCDPISGHVSLFWYQQALGQGPEFLTYFQNEAQLDKSGLPSDRFFAERPEGSVSTLKIQRTQQEDSAVYLCASSSRGNVGGYTFGSGTRLTVV.